The next 2 T cell receptor beta chains were all read from a single sample in a study of CD8 T cells in Susac syndrome. With random hexamers, roughly 0.45 to 1 ug RNA was reverse transcribed. Each CDR3 protein is one row after TCRdb ran MiXCR on the immunoSEQ multiplex PCR reads. The table lists 150,000 to 200,000 distinct CDR3 sequences, 90% to 95% of them singletons. The material sequenced was CD4+ T cells from PBMCs. The receptors shown here come from a human donor in good health.

The CDR3 protein is CSANGQADTQYF. As DNA, the CDR3 is TGCAGTGCTAACGGACAGGCAGATACGCAGTATTTT. The chain joins TRBV20-1 to TRBJ2-3; 7 bases line up with TRBD1. Germline assignment: CDR1 DFQATT and CDR2 SNEGSKA (reference sequence). Losses at the gene ends were 4 bases for V and 4 bases for J; bases not matched to a gene: 2. The CDR3 extends over 12 amino acids.

V usage is TRBV19 and J usage is TRBJ2-3, with D possibly TRBD1 on 6 matching bases. The CDR3 is 15 residues long. Germline assignment: CDR1 LNHDA and CDR2 SQIVND (reference sequence). Deletions cut 5 bases from V and 0 bases from J, with 12 bases between. In nucleotides, the CDR3 is TGTGCCAGTAGTCGTCACAGGGCCAGCACAGATACGCAGTATTTT. It codes for CASSRHRASTDTQYF.